The present T cell receptor (beta chain) was sequenced within a study of identical twins. Study-level points and caveats: Cross-sectional statistical analysis, not tracking of the same donors, underpinned the conclusions. Alpha sequences that were out-of-frame and twin-shared showed an excess of low generation probability.

Only healthy Caucasians were included as donors. Concerning this clonotype itself: The antigen is not known.

The length of the CDR3 is 16 residues. V was pared by 1 base and J by 3 bases, with 8 bases of the junction left unmatched. Germline V gene data show CDR1 as LNHNV and CDR2 as YYDKDF (reference sequence). Template switching (which added a universal primer site) was used, and cDNA carried unique molecular identifiers. TCRdb redid the calling of the 5' RACE reads with MiXCR, one entry per CDR3 protein. This repertoire shows about 520,000 distinct CDR3 sequences, around 20% found once; its top ten account for roughly 0.91%. These sequences were also reported in another study, on T cells expressing NK-cell markers.

This chain connects TRBV15 to TRBJ2-7; 8 bases align to TRBD2. Source material: CD4+ T cells sorted from blood. The sequence was collected from a woman aged 18-29 years in good health. The DNA for the CDR3 is TGTGCCACCAGCAGAGGTGCCTCCGGGACTAGCTACGAGCAGTACTTC. It yields the protein CATSRGASGTSYEQYF.